The 5 T cell receptor beta chains in this list originate from one sample, sequenced in a study of somatic mutations in cytotoxic T cells in rheumatoid arthritis. Assay used: immunoSEQ multiplex PCR; TCRdb lists only in-frame clones, some missing. Of 13,000 or so clones listed, 70% to 80% are singletons. Sample: CD8+ T cells sorted from blood. Receptor source: an adult with rheumatoid arthritis.

Here the CDR3 reads CATTTGSTEAFF. For the CDR3, the DNA is TGTGCCACGACGACAGGGAGTACTGAAGCTTTCTTT. The chain uses TRBV15 and TRBJ1-1, with 7 bases aligning to TRBD1. Trimming removed 9 bases from V and 5 bases from J; junction bases left unmatched: 6. Germline-derived CDR1 and CDR2 are LNHNV and YYDKDF (reference sequence). The CDR3 is 12 residues long.

The V and J genes are TRBV5-4 and TRBJ2-7, with D perhaps matching TRBD1 or TRBD2 (5 bases each). CDR1 is SGHNT and CDR2 is YYREEE in the germline V gene (reference sequence). V lost 6 bases and J 6 bases, leaving 16 bases between the germline ends. The CDR3 is 13 amino acids. CDR3 DNA sequence: TGTGCCAGCAACCAACTAGGGGAGAGCGAGCAGTACTTC. It codes for CASNQLGESEQYF.

The CDR3 nucleotides are TGTGCCAGCAGTCGGGGAGTGCCGGCTTACAATGAGCAGTTCTTC. Protein product: CASSRGVPAYNEQFF. The rearrangement links TRBV27 to TRBJ2-1, with D possibly TRBD2 on 5 matching bases. CDR1 and CDR2 from the germline V gene are MNHEY and SMNVEV (reference sequence). CDR3 length: 15 amino acids. V lost 5 bases and J lost 4, with 15 bases in between.

This chain connects TRBV2 to TRBJ2-4; TRBD2 matches at 12 bases. The V gene's germline CDR1 is SNHLY and CDR2 FYNNEI. The CDR3 runs 18 residues. The V gene end was trimmed by 6 bases and the J gene end by 0 bases; junction bases not matched to a gene: 9. The CDR3: CASRTTSGGTLAKNIQYF. As DNA, the CDR3 is TGTGCCAGCAGAACCACTAGCGGGGGGACACTAGCCAAAAACATTCAGTACTTC.

V and J are TRBV4-1 and TRBJ1-1; D unclear. This CDR3 comprises 11 residues. Trimming took 3 bases from V and 3 from J, leaving 2 bases between them. Germline CDR1 MGHRA, CDR2 YSYEKL. CDR3 coding DNA: TGCGCCAGCAGCCATTACACTGAAGCTTTCTTT. Amino acids: CASSHYTEAFF.